The rows below give T cell receptor beta chains drawn from one sample of a study of blood T cell repertoires in COVID-19. Sequencing was performed with immunoSEQ multiplex PCR; in TCRdb, only in-frame clones are kept and a portion is missing. This table holds approximately 100,000 clones, about 90% found once. Sequencing input: peripheral blood. The receptors shown here come from a man aged 45 to 65 with acute or convalescent COVID-19. Both conserved end residues are part of each CDR3. The order of the fields is D gene, J gene, V gene, clone size, CDR3 protein, CDR3 DNA. The D gene is left open where the match is weak. The size field is filled for only some rows; it gives once, few, many or a size class.

D: TRBD2
J: TRBJ2-1
V: TRBV5-1
size: .
CDR3: CASSPGLAVSYNEQFF
DNA: TGCGCCAGCAGCCCGGGACTAGCGGTCTCTTACAATGAGCAGTTCTTC

D: TRBD1
J: TRBJ2-3
V: TRBV5-4
size: .
CDR3: CASSTGQPTDTQYF
DNA: TGTGCCAGCAGCACGGGACAGCCCACAGATACGCAGTATTTT

D: .
J: TRBJ2-1
V: TRBV27
size: .
CDR3: CASSLWDTLNEQFF
DNA: TGTGCCAGCAGTTTATGGGACACGCTTAATGAGCAGTTCTTC

D: TRBD1
J: TRBJ2-1
V: TRBV14
size: .
CDR3: CASSPQGDDEQFF
DNA: TGTGCCAGCAGCCCCCAGGGGGATGATGAGCAGTTCTTC

D: .
J: TRBJ1-1
V: TRBV27
size: .
CDR3: CASSRGQKNTEAFF
DNA: TGTGCCAGCAGTCGAGGACAGAAGAACACTGAAGCTTTCTTT

D: TRBD2
J: TRBJ2-1
V: TRBV18
size: .
CDR3: CASSSARTSGGGSYNEQFF
DNA: TGTGCCAGCTCATCAGCCCGGACTAGCGGGGGGGGCTCCTACAATGAGCAGTTCTTC

D: .
J: TRBJ1-2
V: TRBV7-2
size: .
CDR3: CASSHVGGGDGYTF
DNA: TGTGCCAGCAGCCACGTCGGGGGAGGGGATGGCTACACCTTC

D: TRBD1
J: TRBJ2-3
V: TRBV19
size: once
CDR3: CASSPAGTVGPDTQYF
DNA: TGTGCCAGTAGTCCAGCCGGGACAGTTGGCCCAGATACGCAGTATTTT

D: .
J: TRBJ2-1
V: TRBV3-1/TRBV3-2
size: .
CDR3: CASTPWDRAGGEQFF
DNA: TGTGCCAGCACCCCCTGGGACCGAGCCGGGGGAGAGCAGTTCTTC

D: TRBD1
J: TRBJ2-1
V: TRBV11-1
size: .
CDR3: CASSLVGQGNNEQFF
DNA: TGTGCCAGCAGCTTAGTGGGACAGGGCAACAATGAGCAGTTCTTC

D: .
J: TRBJ1-3
V: TRBV6-5
size: .
CDR3: CASLYSGNTIYF
DNA: TGTGCCAGCTTGTACTCTGGAAACACCATATATTTT

D: .
J: TRBJ2-1
V: TRBV15
size: .
CDR3: CATSRATVVGLYNEQFF
DNA: TGTGCCACCAGCAGAGCGACAGTTGTCGGTCTGTACAATGAGCAGTTCTTC

D: .
J: TRBJ2-4
V: TRBV28
size: once
CDR3: CASNQAKNIQYF
DNA: TGTGCCAGCAATCAAGCCAAAAACATTCAGTACTTC

D: TRBD2
J: TRBJ2-3
V: TRBV19
size: .
CDR3: CATTPLAAVTDTQYF
DNA: TGTGCCACCACCCCGCTAGCGGCCGTAACAGATACGCAGTATTTT

D: TRBD1
J: TRBJ1-5
V: TRBV19
size: .
CDR3: CASRQGAIGNQPQHF
DNA: TGTGCCAGTAGACAGGGGGCGATTGGCAATCAGCCCCAGCATTTT

D: .
J: TRBJ1-3
V: TRBV20-1
size: .
CDR3: CSASSPLSSGNTIYF
DNA: TGCAGTGCTAGTAGCCCCTTAAGCTCTGGAAACACCATATATTTT

D: .
J: TRBJ2-1
V: TRBV6-5
size: once
CDR3: CASRQMGRRSEQFF
DNA: TGTGCCAGCAGGCAGATGGGCCGACGCAGTGAGCAGTTCTTC

D: TRBD2
J: TRBJ2-7
V: TRBV24-1
size: .
CDR3: CATSDSPGGKEQYF
DNA: TGTGCCACCAGTGATTCCCCGGGGGGAAAGGAGCAGTACTTC

D: TRBD2
J: TRBJ2-1
V: TRBV2
size: .
CDR3: CASNWRETYNEQFF
DNA: TGTGCCAGCAACTGGCGGGAGACGTACAATGAGCAGTTCTTC

D: .
J: TRBJ2-7
V: TRBV29-1
size: .
CDR3: CSVESPAAGDYEQYF
DNA: TGCAGCGTTGAATCTCCCGCGGCCGGGGACTACGAGCAGTACTTC

D: .
J: TRBJ1-2
V: TRBV5-1
size: .
CDR3: CASSLFEGDYGYTF
DNA: TGCGCCAGCAGCTTGTTCGAGGGCGACTATGGCTACACCTTC

D: .
J: TRBJ2-2
V: TRBV6-5
size: .
CDR3: CASSFGGTGELFF
DNA: TGTGCCAGCAGTTTCGGGGGTACCGGGGAGCTGTTTTTT

D: .
J: TRBJ2-2
V: TRBV7-2
size: .
CDR3: CASSLKQNTGELFF
DNA: TGTGCCAGCAGCTTAAAGCAGAACACCGGGGAGCTGTTTTTT

D: TRBD2
J: TRBJ2-1
V: TRBV5-1
size: .
CDR3: CASSPGTSGSFYNEQFF
DNA: TGCGCCAGCAGCCCGGGGACTAGCGGGAGTTTCTACAATGAGCAGTTCTTC

D: TRBD1
J: TRBJ1-2
V: TRBV7-9
size: .
CDR3: CASSPLDRGHGYTF
DNA: TGTGCCAGCAGCCCACTGGACAGGGGTCATGGCTACACCTTC

D: .
J: TRBJ1-5
V: TRBV7-9
size: few
CDR3: CASGAKDLEPQHF
DNA: TGTGCCAGCGGAGCCAAAGACTTGGAGCCCCAGCATTTT

D: TRBD1
J: TRBJ2-7
V: TRBV10-3
size: .
CDR3: CAISDPGQGVGYEQYF
DNA: TGTGCCATCAGTGATCCGGGACAGGGAGTAGGCTACGAGCAGTACTTC

D: .
J: TRBJ2-7
V: TRBV28
size: .
CDR3: CASSGPSEQYF
DNA: TGTGCCAGCAGTGGCCCTTCCGAGCAGTACTTC

D: .
J: TRBJ1-2
V: TRBV19
size: once
CDR3: CASSLLRDSYGYTF
DNA: TGTGCCAGTAGTCTCCTTCGAGACAGCTATGGCTACACCTTC

D: .
J: TRBJ1-2
V: TRBV5-6
size: .
CDR3: CASSLAQTNYGYTF
DNA: TGTGCCAGCAGCTTGGCTCAGACAAACTATGGCTACACCTTC

D: .
J: TRBJ2-5
V: TRBV12-3/TRBV12-4
size: .
CDR3: CASSPYGVETQYF
DNA: TGTGCCAGCAGCCCCTATGGAGTCGAGACCCAGTACTTC

D: TRBD1
J: TRBJ1-1
V: TRBV19
size: .
CDR3: CASSPQDRGGTEAFF
DNA: TGTGCCAGTAGTCCGCAGGACAGGGGAGGCACTGAAGCTTTCTTT

D: TRBD1
J: TRBJ2-7
V: TRBV5-4
size: .
CDR3: CASSDRDSSYEQYF
DNA: TGTGCCAGCAGCGACCGGGACAGCTCCTACGAGCAGTACTTC